The entry that follows covers one T cell receptor beta chain sequence. Its specificity is unknown. PCR involved 60 Vbeta and 13 Jbeta primers. Profiled with immunoSEQ multiplex PCR; TCRdb holds only in-frame clones, not every one. The table shows 130,000 to 150,000 clones, with 75% to 80% occurring only once. This sample stems from a study of cytomegalovirus exposure and HLA in healthy donors. Study-level points and caveats: Cytomegalovirus-associated TCR beta chains were listed, numbering more than 150. According to a later analysis, most TCR beta chains associated with CMV appeared HLA-restricted. Excluded: some indistinguishable V segments such as TRBV6-2 and TRBV6-3. Later analysis indicated greater clonal expansion among HLA-associated TCR beta chains than among equally common other chains.

The length of the CDR3 is 17 residues. V lost 3 bases and J lost 1; bases outside the gene matches: 10. The germline V gene encodes CDR1 SGDLS and CDR2 YYNGEE. The TCR originated in a male donor in good health and CMV-seronegative. The chain joins TRBV9 to TRBJ2-1, with TRBD1 identical over 7 bases. Sequenced material: PBMCs. The CDR3 DNA is TGTGCCAGCAGCGCAGCCCTGACGGGACAGTCCTACAATGAGCAGTTCTTC. Residues: CASSAALTGQSYNEQFF.